Here is one TCR beta chain with its context. Its matching antigen is unknown. The sample belongs to a study of monozygotic twins with inflammatory bowel disease. Broader study findings: For IBD, no single strong associated signal or clonotype was supported. Healthy twins showed more clonotype sharing with others than IBD patients, especially patients with disease activity.

Starting material for each TCR library was 3,500 to 4,000 ng of total RNA. TCRdb processed the 5' RACE reads again and assigns one entry to each CDR3 protein, with no DNA. This sample's table has some 150,000 distinct CDR3 sequences. Blood was collected, roughly 2.4 ml per donor. The CDR3 sequence is 14 residues long. CDR1 SGHRS and CDR2 YFSETQ come from the germline V gene. The chain links TRBV5-1 to TRBJ2-7; no DNA is available, so the TRBD1 call from TCRdb remains unchecked. The TCR sequence derives from a human donor with ulcerative colitis or Crohn's disease, or a healthy co-twin of an affected twin (not recorded which). The sequenced sample consisted of blood. This CDR3 reads CASSLGSGDYEQYF.